The clone carrying this T cell receptor beta chain was observed many times. These data belong to a study of sequential checkpoint blockade in melanoma. The treatment: randomized to nivolumab then ipilimumab (arm A) or the reverse (arm B). TCRdb's copy holds only in-frame clones and misses some; the assay was immunoSEQ multiplex PCR. The table has roughly 5,400 clones, 20% to 30% seen once. V lost 1 base and J lost 2, with 8 bases in between. Germline CDR1 is SGHNT and CDR2 is YENEEA. This CDR3 is built from 14 residues. This material consisted of tumor tissue (inferred from file names), taken from a patient given nivolumab and ipilimumab in sequence. The sequence came from a human donor with melanoma. V and J are TRBV11-3 and TRBJ1-1; tentatively, D is TRBD1 (5 bases). The chain's CDR3 is CASSLGDGNTEAFF. The CDR3 coding sequence is TGTGCCAGCAGCTTAGGGGACGGTAACACTGAAGCTTTCTTT.